Each of the 22 T cell receptor beta chains below was sequenced from the same sample in a study of blood T cells in healthy people across ages. A J-beta primer mix and a sample-barcoded 5' primer were used in a second PCR of roughly 7 to 12 cycles. TCRdb reprocessed the 5' RACE reads via MiXCR and lists one record per CDR3 protein. The sample has about 560,000 distinct CDR3 sequences, about 28% seen once; the top ten hold over 3.5%. This sample also belongs to another study, concerning T cells of mothers and their children.

The sequencing sample was made of blood. These receptors were taken from a boy aged 2-15 years in good health.

This chain joins TRBV20-1 and TRBJ2-2, with 9 bases fitting TRBD2. Germline-derived CDR1 and CDR2 are DFQATT and SNEGSKA (reference sequence). J lost 5 bases, V lost 0 bases, and 7 bases had no gene match. The CDR3 loop spans 16 amino acids. CDR3 region: CSARDHGTSNTGELFF. CDR3 nucleotides: TGCAGTGCTAGAGATCACGGGACTAGCAATACCGGGGAGCTGTTTTTT.

About this clonotype: One end of the junction does not line up with germline, which may come from a read error. The chain recombines TRBV20-1 with TRBJ2-5; D is uncertain. CDR3 length: 13 amino acids. Germline V gene data show CDR1 as DFQATT and CDR2 as SNEGSKA (reference sequence). CDR3 residues: CSAVPIPRPSPFF. CDR3 DNA: TGCAGTGCTGTCCCTATACCGCGACCAAGTCCCTTCTTC.

The chain uses TRBV6-1 and TRBJ2-3; D is undetermined. Germline V gives CDR1 MNHNS, CDR2 SASEGT. Trimming took 3 bases from V and 6 from J, leaving 16 bases between them. CDR3 length: 15 amino acids. Here the CDR3 reads CASSEVGARGDTQYF. CDR3 in DNA: TGTGCCAGCAGTGAGGTTGGAGCCCGTGGGGATACGCAGTATTTT.

The rearrangement joins TRBV7-3 to TRBJ2-3; D is possibly TRBD2 (6 bases). CDR3 size: 15 residues. The germline V gene has CDR1 SGHTA and CDR2 FQGTGA. V was trimmed by 1 base and J by 2 bases, leaving 10 bases between them. CDR3 in DNA: TGTGCCAGCAGCTTAATGGGGGGAAACACAGATACGCAGTATTTT. Translating it yields CASSLMGGNTDTQYF. Looking up the rest from reference TRBV7-3 and TRBJ2-3 gives the full variable domain: GAGVSQTPSNKVTEKGKYVELRCDPISGHTALYWYRQSLGQGPEFLIYFQGTGAADDSGLPNDRFFAVRPEGSVSTLKIQRTERGDSAVYLCASSLMGGNTDTQYFGPGTRLTVL.

V usage is TRBV18 and J usage is TRBJ2-2, with a tentative D call TRBD1 (6 bases). V dropped 1 base and J dropped 7 bases, with 13 bases sitting between them. Looked up from germline, CDR1 is KGHSH and CDR2 is LQKENI. The CDR3 sequence is 15 residues long. CDR3 bases: TGTGCCAGCTCACCACAGAGACAGGCCGACGGGGAGCTGTTTTTT. The encoded protein is CASSPQRQADGELFF.

The chain is built from TRBV12-3 or TRBV12-4 and TRBJ2-7; D not resolved. This CDR3 spans 13 amino acids. V dropped 3 bases and J dropped 6 bases, with 12 bases sitting between them. The CDR3 here is CASSLVQAREQYF. The CDR3, as DNA: TGTGCCAGCAGTTTGGTGCAGGCACGCGAGCAGTACTTC.

The chain uses TRBV27 and TRBJ1-1; no clear D. Germline CDR1 reads MNHEY; CDR2 reads SMNVEV (reference sequence). V lost 3 bases, J lost 2 bases, and 10 bases lay in between. This CDR3 comprises 14 residues. The chain's CDR3 is CASSFRQFNTEAFF. DNA of the CDR3: TGTGCCAGCAGTTTCAGGCAGTTCAACACTGAAGCTTTCTTT.

The gene calls are TRBV25-1 and TRBJ1-5; possibly TRBD1 for D (5 bases). The CDR3 has 18 residues. Germline CDR1 MGHDK, CDR2 SYGVNS. V lost 1 base and J 6 bases, leaving 22 bases between the germline ends. The chain's CDR3 is CASSESSTEGQGGQPQHF. The DNA for the CDR3 is TGTGCCAGCAGTGAATCGTCGACGGAGGGCCAGGGCGGTCAGCCCCAGCATTTT.

In this sample, this clonotype turned up a few times. The rearrangement uses TRBV12-3 or TRBV12-4 and TRBJ1-5; a weak D match, TRBD1 (5 bases). CDR3 size: 17 residues. V lost 3 bases, J lost 4 bases, and 19 bases lay in between. The CDR3 DNA sequence: TGTGCCAGCAGTTTTGGTGGGACCCGATTCTCTAATCAGCCCCAGCATTTT. As protein: CASSFGGTRFSNQPQHF.

This chain connects TRBV15 to TRBJ2-1; the match to TRBD2 covers 13 bases. This CDR3 is built from 16 residues. With 5 bases clipped from V and 4 bases from J, the junction kept 5 bases outside the gene matches. Germline CDR1 is LNHNV and CDR2 is YYDKDF (reference sequence). Here the CDR3 reads CATSRGTSGAYNEQFF. The CDR3 DNA reads as TGTGCCACCAGCCGCGGGACTAGCGGGGCATACAATGAGCAGTTCTTC.

The rearrangement links TRBV20-1 to TRBJ2-1, with D tentatively TRBD1 (6 bases). Between the trimmed V and J ends, which lost 4 bases and 12 bases, there was a span of 16 bases. The germline CDR1 and CDR2 sequences are DFQATT and SNEGSKA (reference sequence). CDR3 length equals 12 residues. This chain's CDR3 is CSATEQGFGQFF. CDR3 bases: TGCAGTGCTACAGAACAGGGCTTCGGGCAGTTCTTC.

V is TRBV20-1 and J is TRBJ2-3; 13 nucleotides align to TRBD2. V gave up 5 bases and J gave up 0 bases; unmatched junction bases: 2. The CDR3 sequence is 15 residues long. CDR1 DFQATT and CDR2 SNEGSKA come from the germline V gene (reference sequence). CDR3 sequence: CSAQGLAGSTDTQYF. CDR3 DNA: TGCAGTGCTCAGGGACTAGCGGGGAGCACAGATACGCAGTATTTT.

The genes are TRBV2 and TRBJ2-1; TRBD2 agrees at 7 bases. The DNA end is more similar to TRBJ2-7, so the J call may be wrong. This CDR3 is 16 amino acids long. CDR1 is SNHLY and CDR2 is FYNNEI in the germline V gene. The CDR3 loop is CASSEAWREGNYEQYF. CDR3 nucleotide sequence: TGTGCCAGCAGTGAAGCGTGGAGGGAGGGGAACTACGAGCAGTACTTC.

This chain uses TRBV20-1 with TRBJ2-3, with 11 positions matching TRBD2. The junction had 9 bases not matched to a gene; V was cut back by 2 bases and J by 5 bases. Per the germline V gene, CDR1 is DFQATT and CDR2 is SNEGSKA (reference sequence). The CDR3 spans 16 residues. The CDR3 nucleotides read TGCAGTGCTAGATTTGGTAGCGGGGGGGCAGGAGATACGCAGTATTTT. Its translation is CSARFGSGGAGDTQYF.

The chain employs TRBV20-1 and TRBJ1-1; maybe TRBD1 (6 bases). Germline V gene data show CDR1 as DFQATT and CDR2 as SNEGSKA (reference sequence). CDR3 length equals 15 residues. Between the trimmed V and J ends, which lost 3 bases and 6 bases, there was a span of 20 bases. CDR3 residues: CSASRGVGRRSEAFF. The CDR3 region has the DNA TGCAGTGCTAGTAGGGGGGTGGGCAGGAGGTCTGAAGCTTTCTTT.

This clonotype was observed many times. The chain joins TRBV7-2 to TRBJ2-4, with a tentative D call TRBD1 (6 bases). The ends were cut back, 6 bases at V and 8 bases at J, with 17 bases in the middle. The CDR3 sequence is 14 residues long. In germline, CDR1 is SGHTA, CDR2 FQGNSA. This CDR3 reads CASRGTPPSDIQYF. The CDR3 DNA is TGTGCCAGCAGGGGGACACCTCCTTCGGACATTCAGTACTTC.

This rearrangement joins TRBV7-2 to TRBJ2-1; 8 bases are a match to TRBD2. The CDR3 extends over 14 amino acids. Looked up from germline, CDR1 is SGHTA and CDR2 is FQGNSA. The V gene end was trimmed by 4 bases and the J gene end by 4 bases; junction bases not matched to a gene: 3. The CDR3 loop is CASSSEREYNEQFF. The CDR3 DNA follows: TGTGCCAGCAGCTCCGAGCGGGAGTACAATGAGCAGTTCTTC.

The rearrangement joins TRBV6-2 or TRBV6-3 to TRBJ2-7; D remains unclear. Germline-derived CDR1 and CDR2 are MNHEY and SVGEGT. The CDR3 runs 17 residues. Trimming took 0 bases from V and 3 from J, leaving 18 bases between them. The CDR3 region is CASSYSWASSNIYEQYF. The CDR3 region has the DNA TGTGCCAGCAGTTACTCGTGGGCAAGCTCGAATATCTACGAGCAGTACTTC.

The chain joins TRBV5-8 to TRBJ1-6, with TRBD1 matching 9 bases. The CDR3 contains 15 residues. The V segment lost 0 bases and the J segment 10 bases; nucleotides outside the gene matches: 5. From germline, CDR1 is SGHTS and CDR2 YDEGEE. The CDR3 DNA is TGTGCCAGCAGCTTGGGCGGGACAGGGAACTCACCCCTCCACTTT. It codes for CASSLGGTGNSPLHF. Full variable domain (remainder filled in from reference TRBV5-8 and TRBJ1-6): EAGVTQSPTHLIKTRGQQATLRCSPISGHTSVYWYQQALGLGLQFLLWYDEGEERNRGNFPPRFSGRQFPNYSSELNVNALELEDSALYLCASSLGGTGNSPLHFGNGTRLTVT.

This clonotype showed up many times. The chain recombines TRBV7-2 with TRBJ1-5; D remains unclear. Between the trimmed V and J ends, which lost 6 bases and 6 bases, there was a span of 15 bases. The germline V gene has CDR1 SGHTA and CDR2 FQGNSA. The CDR3 extends over 14 amino acids. In nucleotides, the CDR3 is TGTGCCAGCAGTCCAATGCGGGATTCTCAGCCCCAGCATTTT. The encoded protein is CASSPMRDSQPQHF.

As for this clonotype: A read error is likely, as this CDR3 ends without the conserved phenylalanine or tryptophan. This chain joins TRBV5-1 and TRBJ2-5, with 7 bases fitting TRBD2. The CDR3 has 15 residues. V lost 4 bases and J lost 5; bases outside the gene matches: 11. From germline, CDR1 is SGHRS and CDR2 YFSETQ. The CDR3 region is CASSGTGGVAETQYL. The CDR3 DNA follows: TGCGCCAGCAGCGGTACTGGGGGGGTGGCGGAGACCCAGTACCTC.

This clonotype has just a few counts. CDR3 in DNA: TGTGCCATCAGTGAAACCGGGACTAGCGGCTACGAGCAGTACTTC. Protein product: CAISETGTSGYEQYF. V gene TRBV10-3 combines with J gene TRBJ2-1, with TRBD2 identical over 11 bases. The DNA end is a closer match to TRBJ2-7, so the J assignment may be wrong. The CDR3 consists of 15 residues. CDR1 and CDR2 (germline): ENHRY, SYGVKD.